The present TCR beta chain was sequenced within a study of identical twins. One entry per CDR3 protein results from TCRdb running MiXCR on the 5' RACE reads. The table has about 200,000 distinct CDR3 sequences, 5.5% to 7.5% seen once; the top ten hold about 15%. This clonotype was recorded a few times. What it binds is not known. Notes on the study in general: For cord blood, abundant beta clonotypes had fewer insertions, unlike memory repertoires, which showed none.

The CDR3 has 13 amino acids. CDR1 DFQATT and CDR2 SNEGSKA come from the germline V gene (reference sequence). J was trimmed by 2 bases and V by 4 bases; bases with no gene match: 3. The same data also went into a second study, on T cells expressing NK-cell markers. In that study: In several experiments, sorting was restricted to alpha-beta TCR T cells by an anti-gamma-delta TCR antibody. There were four donors in whom these clonotypes also led the CD3+CD56-NKG2C+ fraction.

Sequenced sample: CD8+ T cells sorted from blood. This chain connects TRBV20-1 to TRBJ2-7; 9 positions agree with TRBD2. This clonotype was sampled from a young woman in good health. The CDR3 nucleotides read TGCAGTGCTACTAGCGGGGCCGCCTACGAGCAGTACTTC. Amino acids: CSATSGAAYEQYF.